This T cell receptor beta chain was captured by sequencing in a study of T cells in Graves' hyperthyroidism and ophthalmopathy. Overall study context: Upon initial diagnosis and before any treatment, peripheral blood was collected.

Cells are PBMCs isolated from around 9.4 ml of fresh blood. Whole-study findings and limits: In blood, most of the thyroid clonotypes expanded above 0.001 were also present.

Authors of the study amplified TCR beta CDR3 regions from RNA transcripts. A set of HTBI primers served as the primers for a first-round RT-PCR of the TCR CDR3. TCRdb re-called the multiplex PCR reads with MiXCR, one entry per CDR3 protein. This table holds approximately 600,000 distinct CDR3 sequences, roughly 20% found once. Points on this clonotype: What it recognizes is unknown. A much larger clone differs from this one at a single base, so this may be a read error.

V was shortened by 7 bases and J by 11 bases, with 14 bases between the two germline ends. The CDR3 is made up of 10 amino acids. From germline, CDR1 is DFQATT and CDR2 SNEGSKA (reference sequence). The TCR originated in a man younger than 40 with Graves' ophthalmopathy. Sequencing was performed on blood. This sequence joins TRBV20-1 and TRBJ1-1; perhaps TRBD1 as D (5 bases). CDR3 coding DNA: TGCAGTGTAGTAGGGGACTTTGCTTTCTTT. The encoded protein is CSVVGDFAFF.